The 3 T cell receptor beta chains in this list originate from one sample, sequenced in a study of neoadjuvant nivolumab and ipilimumab in lung cancer. Measured with immunoSEQ multiplex PCR; TCRdb has only the in-frame clones, and not every one. The sample yields about 5,300 clones, 90% to 95% seen once. The sample was blood, taken after neoadjuvant nivolumab, alone or with ipilimumab, at or shortly before surgery. These receptors came from an adult with non-small cell lung cancer. Some clones in this sample may be carry-over from other donors' samples.

CDR3 in amino acids: CASRESNYGYTF. DNA of the CDR3: TGTGCCAGCAGAGAGAGTAACTATGGCTACACCTTC. This chain joins TRBV25-1 and TRBJ1-2, with D unresolved. With 6 bases removed from V and 1 base from J, the gap between germline ends came to 6 bases. In germline, CDR1 is MGHDK, CDR2 SYGVNS. CDR3 length: 12 amino acids.

The chain links TRBV7-8 to TRBJ1-3; D ambiguous. CDR1 SGHVS and CDR2 FQNEAQ come from the germline V gene. The CDR3 extends over 15 amino acids. Trimming removed 1 base from V and 0 bases from J, with 7 bases in between. The CDR3 nucleotides are TGTGCCAGCAGCTTAGGGCGGCTCTCTGGAAACACCATATATTTT. The encoded protein is CASSLGRLSGNTIYF.

This clone was seen only once. The genes are TRBV4-2 and TRBJ2-1; D not resolved. Per the germline V gene, CDR1 is LGHNA and CDR2 is YNFKEQ. Trimming took 1 base from V and 9 from J, leaving 16 bases between them. The CDR3 spans 15 residues. CDR3 nucleotide sequence: TGTGCCAGCAGCCAAGTCACCCTCACGGAAACTGAGCAGTTCTTC. Residues: CASSQVTLTETEQFF.